This T cell receptor beta chain was identified in a study of CD8+CD57+ T cells in acquired aplastic anemia. Study in general: The sorted CD4+ and CD8+ cells yielded an average roughly 3 ug of DNA. The study's findings and limits: Found in both controls and patients were around 29 CD8+ CDR3 sequences. Researchers reported that CD8+ Simpson's diversity was not significantly different in patients versus controls.

An expansion of CD8+CD57+ cells by flow cytometry had been shown in patients chosen for sequencing. There was no therapy given to any patient before the blood sampling took place. CDR3 and TCR beta VDJ profiling relied on genomic DNA as the template. TCRdb reprocessed the reads via MiXCR and lists one record per CDR3 protein. The profile shows 150,000 or so distinct CDR3 sequences, around 43% of them singletons. The CDR3 extends over 15 amino acids. From germline, CDR1 is SSHAT and CDR2 FNYEAQ (reference sequence). In regard to this clonotype: The antigen is not known. The junction departs from the called germline gene at one end, perhaps through a read error.

The sequenced material came from sorted CD4+, CD8+, or CD8+CD57+ T cells (not recorded which) from PBMCs. The V gene is TRBV7-7, the J gene TRBJ2-7, with D perhaps being TRBD1 or TRBD2 (6 bases each). This sequence was found in a human donor with aplastic anemia. The chain's CDR3 is CASSLDAGGTYEQYF. DNA for the CDR3: TGTGCTAGCAGCTTAGATGCCGGGGGCACCTACGAGCAGTACTTC. Drawing the rest from reference TRBV7-7 and TRBJ2-7, the complete variable domain is GAGVSQSPRYKVTKRGQDVTLRCDPISSHATLYWYQQALGQGPEFLTYFNYEAQPDKSGLPSDRFSAERPEGSISTLTIQRTEQRDSAMYRCASSLDAGGTYEQYFGPGTRLTVT.